What follows are 18 T cell receptor beta chains derived from one specimen sequenced in a study of cytomegalovirus exposure and HLA in healthy donors. TCRdb's table, derived via immunoSEQ multiplex PCR, lists solely in-frame clones and lacks some. This sample has more than 110,000 clones; about 86% occur once, and the top ten carry about 2.7%. The sequencing sample was made of PBMCs. All receptors come from a man aged 18 to 29 in good health and CMV-seronegative.

This clone was detected a few times. The chain joins TRBV10-3 to TRBJ2-7, with 7 bases that match TRBD1. The junction had 4 bases not matched to a gene; V was cut back by 0 bases and J by 2 bases. Germline V gives CDR1 ENHRY, CDR2 SYGVKD. The CDR3 sequence is 15 residues long. DNA for the CDR3: TGTGCCATCAGTGAGTCTAGGGACAGTACCTACGAGCAGTACTTC. The encoded protein is CAISESRDSTYEQYF.

The gene calls are TRBV11-2 and TRBJ2-4, with D possibly being TRBD2 (5 bases). Between the trimmed V and J ends, which lost 4 bases and 1 base, there was a span of 20 bases. The germline V gene has CDR1 SGHAT and CDR2 FQNNGV. The CDR3 has 18 amino acids. CDR3 sequence (DNA): TGTGCCAGCAGCTCTGACTTAGTACCTTCGGGGGCCAAAAACATTCAGTACTTC. Translated, it gives CASSSDLVPSGAKNIQYF.

The CDR3 nucleotides read TGCGCCAGCAGCCAAGGGTCCGCAGGGCCTAGCACAGATACGCAGTATTTT. It codes for CASSQGSAGPSTDTQYF. The V gene is TRBV4-3, the J gene TRBJ2-3; D might be TRBD1 (5 bases). The CDR3 loop spans 17 amino acids. V was clipped by 1 base and J by 0 bases, with 14 bases between them. From germline, CDR1 is LGHNA and CDR2 YSLEER.

Only one count was recorded for this clone. This chain uses TRBV6-5 with TRBJ1-1, with a tentative D call TRBD1 (6 bases). V was shortened by 5 bases and J by 7 bases, with 14 bases between the two germline ends. CDR3 size: 13 residues. In germline, CDR1 is MNHEY, CDR2 SVGAGI. CDR3 amino acids: CASSIRQGFEAFF. DNA for the CDR3: TGTGCCAGCAGTATCCGGCAGGGGTTTGAAGCTTTCTTT.

This rearrangement joins TRBV23-1 to TRBJ1-5; D gene unclear. TRBV23-1 is filed as an ORF, its function uncertain. V was shortened by 10 bases and J by 0 bases, with 7 bases between the two germline ends. The CDR3 runs to 12 residues. In DNA, the CDR3 is TGCGCCACGTATTTTAGCAATCAGCCCCAGCATTTT. As protein: CATYFSNQPQHF.

V gene TRBV4-1 combines with J gene TRBJ1-1; D is possibly TRBD1 (6 bases). Trimming stripped 5 bases from V and 11 bases from J, with 18 bases between. Germline V gene data show CDR1 as MGHRA and CDR2 as YSYEKL. CDR3 length equals 13 residues. This CDR3 is CASSIHQGQDAFF. Written as DNA, the CDR3 is TGCGCCAGCAGCATCCACCAGGGGCAGGATGCTTTCTTT.

V is TRBV19 and J is TRBJ1-2; D possibly corresponds to TRBD1 (5 bases). This CDR3 has 15 residues. V was cut by 5 bases and J by 0 bases, with 13 bases left in between. CDR1 is LNHDA, CDR2 SQIVND, per germline (reference sequence). DNA for the CDR3: TGTGCCAGTAGTCCGGGGGATGCAGCTAACTATGGCTACACCTTC. Amino acids: CASSPGDAANYGYTF.

V is TRBV2 and J is TRBJ1-5, with D possibly matching TRBD1 (5 bases). Germline V gene lookup returns CDR1 SNHLY and CDR2 FYNNEI. The CDR3 is 14 residues long. With 3 bases removed from V and 7 bases from J, the gap between germline ends came to 13 bases. The DNA of the CDR3 is TGTGCCAGCAGTGAGGGGCAGGGAAGGCAGCCCCAGCATTTT. As protein: CASSEGQGRQPQHF.

V usage is TRBV15 and J usage is TRBJ2-2, with D possibly being TRBD2 (6 bases). Germline lookup yields CDR1 LNHNV and CDR2 YYDKDF (reference sequence). The CDR3 sequence is 17 residues long. The V gene lost 5 bases and the J gene lost 2 bases, with 18 bases spanning the gap. The CDR3 sequence: CATSDRVGTYNTGELFF. DNA for the CDR3: TGTGCCACCAGCGACCGGGTCGGGACTTATAACACCGGGGAGCTGTTTTTT. Variable domain in full (rest from reference TRBV15 and TRBJ2-2): DAMVIQNPRYQVTQFGKPVTLSCSQTLNHNVMYWYQQKSSQAPKLLFHYYDKDFNNEADTPDNFQSRRPNTSFCFLDIRSPGLGDTAMYLCATSDRVGTYNTGELFFGEGSRLTVL.

This clone was observed a few times. This sequence joins TRBV12-5 and TRBJ2-7, with 11 bases identical to TRBD2. Germline V gene lookup returns CDR1 LGHNT and CDR2 FRNRAP. The V and J ends lost 7 bases and 7 bases, in that order; junction bases with no gene match: 3. There are 12 residues in the CDR3. CDR3 in amino acids: CASATSGTEQYF. CDR3 DNA sequence: TGTGCTAGTGCGACTAGCGGGACGGAGCAGTACTTC.

The rearrangement links TRBV5-6 to TRBJ2-7, with 9 bases lining up with TRBD1. This CDR3 region has 15 residues. Germline trimming cut 3 bases from V and 1 base from J; bases unmatched to any gene: 5. CDR1 is SGHDT and CDR2 is YYEEEE in the germline V gene. The CDR3 region has the DNA TGTGCCAGCAGCTGGGGACAGGGTGGGTCCTACGAGCAGTACTTC. Its protein is CASSWGQGGSYEQYF.

This clone was detected only once. The chain couples TRBV5-6 to TRBJ2-1; D gene uncertain. This CDR3 contains 12 residues. The germline V gene encodes CDR1 SGHDT and CDR2 YYEEEE. Trimming cost V 2 bases and J 9 bases, with 9 bases left between them. CDR3 residues: CASSFPESEQFF. As DNA, the CDR3 is TGTGCCAGCAGCTTCCCCGAGAGTGAGCAGTTCTTC.

This sequence joins TRBV7-9 and TRBJ2-1; D uncertain. The CDR3 length is 13 residues. V lost 5 bases, J lost 9 bases, and 14 bases lay in between. Germline V lookup: CDR1 SEHNR, CDR2 FQNEAQ (reference sequence). As DNA, the CDR3 is TGTGCCAGCAGCCCCTTGAAAGAGGCTGAGCAGTTCTTC. It yields the protein CASSPLKEAEQFF.

The chain joins TRBV9 to TRBJ2-7; perhaps TRBD2 as D (6 bases). The V end was cut by 2 bases, the J end by 1 base, with 13 bases between. CDR3 length: 15 amino acids. The germline V gene encodes CDR1 SGDLS and CDR2 YYNGEE. CDR3 region: CASSVMAGLSYEQYF. CDR3 DNA: TGTGCCAGCAGCGTTATGGCGGGATTGTCCTACGAGCAGTACTTC.

This chain connects TRBV7-9 to TRBJ2-5; D not certain. Trimming stripped 5 bases from V and 5 bases from J, with 12 bases between. The V gene's germline CDR1 is SEHNR and CDR2 FQNEAQ (reference sequence). The CDR3 is 13 amino acids. DNA of the CDR3: TGTGCCAGCAGCCCAGAGGTACGGGAGACCCAGTACTTC. Residues: CASSPEVRETQYF.

This sequence joins TRBV7-6 and TRBJ2-7; 7 bases are shared with TRBD2. Germline CDR1 and CDR2: SGHVS and FNYEAQ. The CDR3 is 15 amino acids. The ends lost 4 bases at V and 6 bases at J; junction bases unmatched: 12. DNA for the CDR3: TGTGCCAGCAGCTCCCGACTAGCTGGGGCCGGCGAGCAGTACTTC. This translates into CASSSRLAGAGEQYF.

This chain joins TRBV5-1 and TRBJ2-3; perhaps TRBD2 as D (5 bases). Germline V CDR1 and CDR2: SGHRS, YFSETQ. Trimming stripped 2 bases from V and 2 bases from J, with 12 bases between. This CDR3 is 15 amino acids long. CDR3: CASSFQLGDTDTQYF. In nucleotides, the CDR3 is TGCGCCAGCAGCTTTCAGTTGGGAGACACAGATACGCAGTATTTT.

This sequence joins TRBV18 and TRBJ1-5, with 8 bases aligning to TRBD1. CDR3 length: 13 amino acids. The germline V gene has CDR1 KGHSH and CDR2 LQKENI. V dropped 6 bases and J dropped 6; count of bases not matched to a gene: 4. The CDR3 coding sequence is TGTGCCAGCTCGCTGACAGGGGTTCAGCCCCAGCATTTT. Residues: CASSLTGVQPQHF.